These T cell receptor beta chains were read from a single sample in a study of blood T cells in healthy people across ages. TCRdb processed the 5' RACE reads anew with MiXCR; each CDR3 protein has one entry. The sample has about 940,000 distinct CDR3 sequences; around 49% are singletons. The sample consisted of blood. These receptors all come from a man aged 25 to 40 in good health. CDR3s include the opening cysteine and the closing phenylalanine or tryptophan. Each record gives: CDR3 length, J gene, clone size, V gene, D gene, CDR3 protein, CDR3 DNA. D genes are given only for firm matches. The size entry is marked missing in some rows and otherwise reads once, few, many or a size class.

>13|TRBJ1-2|few|TRBV3-1|-
CASSQVRFRGYTF
TGTGCCAGCAGCCAAGTGAGGTTTAGGGGCTACACCTTC
>15|TRBJ1-6|-|TRBV2|-
CASSERDLGGSPLHF
TGTGCCAGCAGTGAAAGGGACCTGGGGGGTTCACCCCTCCACTTT
>13|TRBJ2-7|-|TRBV20-1|-
CSAPSSVSYEQYF
TGCAGTGCTCCCTCAAGCGTCTCCTACGAGCAGTACTTC
>16|TRBJ2-7|-|TRBV20-1|-
CSAAAGWTLSSYEQYF
TGCAGTGCTGCAGCAGGTTGGACCCTCAGCTCCTACGAGCAGTACTTC
>13|TRBJ2-7|few|TRBV12-3/TRBV12-4|TRBD1
CARGQVQMDEQYF
TGTGCCAGGGGACAGGTTCAGATGGACGAGCAGTACTTC
>16|TRBJ2-5|few|TRBV6-2/TRBV6-3|TRBD2
CASSNRTSGVQETQYF
TGTGCCAGCAGCAACCGGACTAGCGGGGTCCAAGAGACCCAGTACTTC
>16|TRBJ2-3|-|TRBV9|TRBD2
CASTKGLAGGTDTQYF
TGTGCCAGCACCAAAGGACTAGCGGGGGGCACAGATACGCAGTATTTT
>16|TRBJ2-1|-|TRBV24-1|TRBD1
CATSDSGQGVYNEQFF
TGTGCCACCAGTGATTCAGGACAGGGGGTATACAATGAGCAGTTCTTC
>14|TRBJ2-6|-|TRBV11-3|-
CASSADSGANVLTF
TGTGCCAGCAGTGCCGACTCTGGGGCCAACGTCCTGACTTTC
>13|TRBJ2-7|-|TRBV3-1|-
CASSTDPAYEQYF
TGTGCCAGCAGCACTGATCCTGCCTACGAGCAGTACTTC
>15|TRBJ2-3|-|TRBV12-3/TRBV12-4|-
CASSFSGSRADTQYF
TGTGCCAGCAGTTTTTCGGGATCTAGAGCAGATACGCAGTATTTT
>16|TRBJ2-3|-|TRBV14|-
CASSQAATLRVDTQYF
TGTGCCAGCAGCCAAGCTGCAACCCTGAGGGTAGATACGCAGTATTTT
>14|TRBJ1-1|-|TRBV12-3/TRBV12-4|TRBD1
CASTPGQVNTEAFF
TGTGCCAGCACCCCGGGACAGGTGAACACTGAAGCTTTCTTT
>15|TRBJ2-1|-|TRBV4-2|TRBD2
CASRPSGASYNEQFF
TGTGCCAGCAGACCTAGCGGGGCCTCCTACAATGAGCAGTTCTTC
>12|TRBJ2-7|-|TRBV27|-
CASSPCFDEQYF
TGTGCCAGCAGTCCCTGTTTTGACGAGCAGTACTTC
>15|TRBJ2-1|many|TRBV2|-
CASSEQGAGVNEQFF
TGTGCCAGCAGTGAACAGGGGGCGGGGGTCAATGAGCAGTTCTTC
>15|TRBJ2-4|few|TRBV7-9|-
CASSPPFRDGNIQYF
TGTGCCAGCAGCCCCCCCTTCCGGGACGGAAACATTCAGTACTTC
>14|TRBJ2-3|-|TRBV4-2|TRBD1
CASQGDRDTDTQYF
TGTGCCAGCCAAGGGGACAGAGACACAGATACGCAGTATTTT
>15|TRBJ1-2|-|TRBV6-2/TRBV6-3|-
CASTRSGGRGYGYTF
TGTGCCAGCACTCGTAGCGGGGGGCGAGGTTATGGCTACACCTTC
>16|TRBJ2-3|few|TRBV6-4|TRBD1
CASSDQGQGFTDTQYF
TGTGCCAGCAGTGACCAGGGACAGGGTTTCACAGATACGCAGTATTTT
>17|TRBJ2-1|-|TRBV7-2|-
CASSFTGTSIRRNEQFF
TGTGCCAGCAGCTTCACCGGGACTTCAATCCGTCGCAATGAGCAGTTCTTC
>14|TRBJ1-5|many|TRBV6-6|-
CASSYTISNQPQHF
TGTGCCAGCAGTTACACAATTAGCAATCAGCCCCAGCATTTT
>16|TRBJ2-7|-|TRBV28|-
CASNRGATTPSYEQYF
TGTGCCAGCAATCGGGGGGCCACCACCCCCTCCTACGAGCAGTACTTC
>15|TRBJ2-5|few|TRBV20-1|TRBD2
CSARKLAGNQETQYF
TGCAGTGCCCGTAAACTAGCGGGGAACCAAGAGACCCAGTACTTC
>15|TRBJ2-3|many|TRBV11-3|-
CASSRTAYETDTQYF
TGTGCCAGCAGCCGCACAGCATACGAGACAGATACGCAGTATTTT
>15|TRBJ2-3|-|TRBV12-3/TRBV12-4|-
CASSSQRVNADAQYF
TGTGCCAGCAGTTCGCAGAGAGTCAACGCAGATGCGCAGTATTTT
>13|TRBJ2-7|few|TRBV30|-
CAWRGGYTYEQYF
TGTGCCTGGAGAGGGGGATATACCTACGAGCAGTACTTC
>16|TRBJ2-7|-|TRBV6-1|-
CTSSEANRVAYNEQYF
TGTACCAGCAGTGAAGCCAACAGGGTGGCCTACAATGAGCAGTACTTC
>12|TRBJ1-4|-|TRBV5-5|-
CASSLGQGLLFF
TGTGCCAGCAGCTTGGGGCAGGGGCTACTGTTTTTT
>12|TRBJ2-3|-|TRBV2|-
CASSAYSDTQYF
TGTGCCAGCAGTGCCTACTCAGATACGCAGTATTTT
>14|TRBJ2-7|medium-sized|TRBV10-2|TRBD1
CASSDAGQGYEQYF
TGCGCCAGCAGTGATGCGGGACAGGGTTACGAGCAGTACTTC
>15|TRBJ1-1|few|TRBV4-1|-
CASSQQGRENTEAFF
TGCGCCAGCAGCCAACAGGGTCGGGAGAACACTGAAGCTTTCTTT
>16|TRBJ2-7|-|TRBV24-1|-
CATSDSGTATSYEQYF
TGTGCCACCAGTGATAGCGGGACAGCTACCTCCTACGAGCAGTACTTC
>14|TRBJ1-4|-|TRBV7-9|-
CASGKGSTNEKLFF
TGTGCCAGCGGAAAGGGGTCGACTAATGAAAAACTGTTTTTT
>15|TRBJ2-7|-|TRBV11-3|TRBD1
CASSLEGQAVYEQYF
TGTGCCAGCAGCTTAGAGGGACAGGCGGTCTACGAGCAGTACTTC
>12|TRBJ1-2|-|TRBV12-3/TRBV12-4|-
CASCPENYGYTF
TGTGCCAGTTGCCCAGAGAACTATGGCTACACCTTC
>13|TRBJ1-2|-|TRBV28|-
CASSFSGYYGYTF
TGTGCCAGCAGTTTCTCTGGTTACTATGGCTACACCTTC
>16|TRBJ2-5|-|TRBV5-4|-
CASNLRAGRYQETQYF
TGTGCCAGCAACTTGCGTGCAGGGAGATACCAAGAGACCCAGTACTTC
>13|TRBJ2-1|-|TRBV18|-
CASSPVRYNEQFF
TGTGCCAGCTCACCGGTCAGGTACAATGAGCAGTTCTTC
>13|TRBJ2-5|few|TRBV12-3/TRBV12-4|-
CASSFRVKETQYF
TGTGCCAGCAGTTTTCGGGTAAAAGAGACCCAGTACTTC
>14|TRBJ2-3|many|TRBV29-1|TRBD1
CSSTDRGYTDTQYF
TGCAGCTCTACGGACAGGGGCTACACAGATACGCAGTATTTT
>15|TRBJ1-6|few|TRBV6-5|-
CASSYSTASNSPLHF
TGTGCCAGCAGTTACTCAACAGCCTCTAATTCACCCCTCCACTTT